This T cell receptor (beta chain) came from a study of a mutant IDH1 vaccine in newly diagnosed glioma. Study background: Treated patients comprised about 60% males and 37.5% females, mean age about 43 years. Study results and caveats: Pseudoprogression apparently lacked any relation to changes in top peripheral T cell clonotypes. Most patients, 90% to 95%, showed vaccine-induced immune responses.

The trim removed 2 bases at V and 6 bases at J, leaving 8 bases unmatched. Looked up from germline, CDR1 is SGHAT and CDR2 is FQNNGV. The CDR3 is 15 residues long. Only in-frame clones appear in the TCRdb table, and some are missing; sequencing was by immunoSEQ multiplex PCR. The sample holds around 89,000 clones, about four fifths seen once. Time point denoted: baseline, week 1 (first vaccination visit). The treatment is: pre-vaccination baseline after standard-of-care therapy. Details on this clone: Its target is unknown.

The sequence was obtained from a woman in her 50s with glioma. Sequencing used PBMCs, obtained from a glioma patient treated with radiotherapy, temozolomide or both. The J gene is TRBJ2-5, the V gene TRBV11-2; 8 nucleotides agree with TRBD2. The CDR3 loop is CASSLTGGQEKTQYF. Written as DNA, the CDR3 is TGTGCCAGCAGCTTAACGGGGGGGCAGGAGAAGACCCAGTACTTC.